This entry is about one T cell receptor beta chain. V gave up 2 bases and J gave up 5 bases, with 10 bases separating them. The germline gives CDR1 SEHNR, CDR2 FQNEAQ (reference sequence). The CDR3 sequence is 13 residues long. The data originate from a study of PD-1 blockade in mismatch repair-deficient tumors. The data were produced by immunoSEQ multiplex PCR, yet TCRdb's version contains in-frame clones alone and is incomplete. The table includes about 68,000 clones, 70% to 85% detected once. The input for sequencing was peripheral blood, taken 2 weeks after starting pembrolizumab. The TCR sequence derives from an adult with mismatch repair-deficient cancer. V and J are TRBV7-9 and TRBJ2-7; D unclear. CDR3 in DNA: TGTGCCAGCAGCTTACCGCCGCCGCACGAGCAGTACTTC. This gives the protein CASSLPPPHEQYF.